A single TCR beta chain is shown here with its context. The CDR3 runs 13 residues. Looked up from germline, CDR1 is SEHNR and CDR2 is FQNEAQ (reference sequence). The junction had 3 bases not matched to a gene; V was cut back by 8 bases and J by 1 base. The data are from a study of blood T cell repertoires in COVID-19. The wider study: Samples representing acute and convalescent COVID-19 were sourced from the United States, Italy and Spain. The cDNA or gDNA used as material had been derived from T cells, B-cell-depleted T cells, or PBMCs.

Source study methods: The authors estimated nucleated cell counts from reference gene primer amplification. The data were produced by immunoSEQ multiplex PCR, yet TCRdb's version contains in-frame clones alone and is incomplete. The V and J calls and clone size come from that table; D and trimming were worked out from the DNA. The sample yields 250,000 to 300,000 clones, 88% seen once. Specimen: peripheral blood. This rearrangement joins TRBV7-9 to TRBJ2-3, with 7 bases aligning to TRBD2. This TCR came from a woman aged 40 to 50 who had recovered from COVID-19. The CDR3 DNA is TGTGCCAGCCGACGGGGGGGCACAGATACGCAGTATTTT. Protein product: CASRRGGTDTQYF.